This TCR beta chain was captured by sequencing in a study of T cells after yellow fever vaccination. Study results and caveats: FACS-sorted repertoires could harbor abundant contaminating bulk-population clonotypes.

The CDR3 is made up of 14 amino acids. CDR1 is SGDLS, CDR2 YYNGEE, per germline. Trimming took 4 bases from V and 5 from J, leaving 12 bases between them. TCRdb ran MiXCR on the 5' RACE reads and lists one entry per CDR3 protein. There are roughly 96,000 distinct CDR3 sequences in the sample; under 9% occur only once, and 16% lies in the top ten. The V gene is TRBV9, the J gene TRBJ2-2; D might be TRBD2 (6 bases). The sample here was CD8+ T cells not binding an NS4B(214-222) dextramer, sorted from PBMCs, taken less than 16 days after the first yellow fever vaccination. The sequence came from a young man who received the YFV17D yellow fever vaccine. The CDR3 sequence: CASSLGLGTGELFF. In DNA, the CDR3 is TGTGCCAGCAGCTTGGGACTCGGGACCGGGGAGCTGTTTTTT.